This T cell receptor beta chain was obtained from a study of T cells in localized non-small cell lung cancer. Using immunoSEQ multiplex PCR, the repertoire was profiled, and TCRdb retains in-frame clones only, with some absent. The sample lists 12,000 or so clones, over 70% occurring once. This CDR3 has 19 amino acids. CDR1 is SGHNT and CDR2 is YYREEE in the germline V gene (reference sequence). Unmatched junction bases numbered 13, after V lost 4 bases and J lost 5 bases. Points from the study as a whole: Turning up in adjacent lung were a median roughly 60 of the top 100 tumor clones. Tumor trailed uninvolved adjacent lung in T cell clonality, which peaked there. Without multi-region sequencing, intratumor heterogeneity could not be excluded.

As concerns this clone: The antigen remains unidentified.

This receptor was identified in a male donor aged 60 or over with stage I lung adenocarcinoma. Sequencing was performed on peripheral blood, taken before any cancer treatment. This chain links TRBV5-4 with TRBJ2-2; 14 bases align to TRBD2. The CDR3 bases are TGTGCCAGCAGCATCCCCGGGACTAGCGGGAGTAAACTAACCGGGGAGCTGTTTTTT. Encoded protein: CASSIPGTSGSKLTGELFF.